This entry features one T cell receptor beta chain sequence. What it binds is not known. Being one base from a much bigger clone, this may be a read error. Germline CDR1 is SGHDN and CDR2 is FVKESK. The CDR3 spans 16 residues. Sequencing was done on patients that had shown CD8+CD57+ cell expansion by flow cytometry. The data originate from a study of CD8+CD57+ T cells in acquired aplastic anemia. Overall study findings and caveats: Patients and controls had CD8+ Simpson's diversity values that were not significantly distinct. The number of CD8+ CDR3 sequences shared by patients and controls was about 27.

The template for TCR beta VDJ and CDR3 sequence profiling was genomic DNA. From the reads, TCRdb called clonotypes with MiXCR, one entry per CDR3 protein. The sample has fewer than 200,000 distinct CDR3 sequences; approximately 48% are singletons. The V call is TRBV14, the J call TRBJ1-6; D not certain. The TCR comes from a human donor with aplastic anemia. The sample taken for sequencing was sorted CD4+, CD8+, or CD8+CD57+ T cells (not recorded which) from PBMCs. The CDR3 sequence is CASSHKAYRNNPPLHF. CDR3 DNA: TGTGCCAGCAGCCATAAGGCTTACCGGAATAATCCACCCCTCCACTTT.